This T cell receptor (beta chain) is drawn from a study of T-cell reconstitution after alpha-beta-depleted transplantation in children. Study-wide results and limits: About two months after transplant, alpha-beta T cells reportedly came from several hundred expanded graft clones. Newly generated T cells supplied most T-cell counts and diversity one year post-transplant. Surviving recipient cells, namely T cells and thymic progenitors, were the source of high day-60 TCRbeta diversity in some patients.

The library targeted TCRbeta and was prepared with unique molecular identifiers. MiXCR, applied by TCRdb to the PCR reads, yields one record per CDR3 protein. This table holds 600,000 to 800,000 distinct CDR3 sequences, less than 15% found once. This CDR3 comprises 15 residues. Comment on this clonotype: Its cognate antigen is unknown. At one of its ends the junction is not consistent with the germline gene, which may arise from a read error.

The sample was PBMCs, taken before TCRalphabeta/CD19-depleted stem cell transplant. The TCR was taken from a girl aged 2-9 years with congenital amegakaryocytic thrombocytopenia, due to receive a stem cell transplant. The rearrangement links TRBV12-3 or TRBV12-4 to TRBJ2-3; 8 bases match TRBD2. This CDR3 reads CASSLYSGSTYTQYF. CDR3 DNA: TGTGCCAGCAGTTTATACAGCGGGAGCACATATACGCAGTATTTT.